The source of this T cell receptor beta chain is a study of T cell repertoires in cytomegalovirus infection. On the study more broadly: Indications of both CMV infection and matching HLA type were provided by public TCR beta signatures. Findings of the study overall: The response measured ex vivo was dominated by TCR beta clonotypes (HLA-C-restricted and CMV-specific). Totalled public TCR beta family frequency picked out people who carried CMV plus the relevant HLA.

This clonotype showed up many times. What it binds is not known. Germline CDR1 reads LGHNA; CDR2 reads YNFKEQ. Trimming took 1 base from V and 5 from J, leaving 11 bases between them. The CDR3 has 14 residues. TCRdb re-analysed the reads in MiXCR, keeping a single row per CDR3 protein. Altogether fewer than 900,000 distinct CDR3 sequences are present, 25% to 30% being singletons, with the ten largest covering about an eighth. This rearrangement joins TRBV4-2 to TRBJ1-1, with D maybe TRBD1 (5 bases). Specimen: cultured CD8+ T cells from PBMCs, collected from culture after CMV antigen stimulation. The TCR was taken from a human donor in good health (CMV status not recorded). Some clones in this sample may be carry-over from other donors' samples. CDR3 in amino acids: CASSQAGGVTEAFF. The CDR3 DNA reads TGTGCCAGCAGCCAAGCTGGGGGGGTAACTGAAGCTTTCTTT.